One and the same sample provided the 32 T cell receptor beta chains below, sequenced in a study of Graves' ophthalmopathy and Graves' hyperthyroidism. Scientists amplified the TCR beta CDR3 regions from RNA transcripts. HTBI primers served in a first-round RT-PCR, which a second-round multiplex PCR followed. TCRdb independently ran MiXCR on the multiplex PCR reads; one entry per CDR3 protein. The sample carries 500,000 to 700,000 distinct CDR3 sequences, less than 40% recorded once. Sequencing used peripheral blood or thyroid tissue (not recorded which). The receptors come from an adult man with Graves' hyperthyroidism.

This clonotype was observed a few times. The rearrangement joins TRBV6-5 to TRBJ1-3, with 7 bases lining up with TRBD1. Germline trimming cut 10 bases from V and 0 bases from J; bases unmatched to any gene: 9. Germline V gene lookup returns CDR1 MNHEY and CDR2 SVGAGI. CDR3 length: 15 residues. CDR3 loop: CATRDSAYSGNTIYF. The DNA of the CDR3 is TGTGCCACCCGGGACAGCGCTTACTCTGGAAACACCATATATTTT.

There are many counts of this clonotype. The chain couples TRBV14 to TRBJ1-6; unclear D gene. V lost 1 base and J 7 bases, leaving 8 bases between the germline ends. The germline CDR1 and CDR2 sequences are SGHDN and FVKESK. CDR3 length: 14 residues. The CDR3 DNA sequence: TGTGCCAGCAGCCAAGGCCCTCAAAATTCACCCCTCCACTTT. It specifies CASSQGPQNSPLHF.

The table lists this clonotype with many counts. The rearrangement links TRBV6-5 to TRBJ1-3; D unclear. Germline V lookup: CDR1 MNHEY, CDR2 SVGAGI. V was trimmed by 0 bases and J by 0 bases, leaving 3 bases between them. This CDR3 is 14 amino acids long. The CDR3 nucleotides are TGTGCCAGCAGTTACTCTCGCTCTGGAAACACCATATATTTT. This gives the protein CASSYSRSGNTIYF.

The sample holds one count of this clonotype. This chain joins TRBV24-1 and TRBJ2-5; TRBD2 matches at 7 bases. The last part of the DNA fits TRBJ2-1 better; the J call may be wrong. Germline-derived CDR1 and CDR2 are KGHDR and SFDVKD. The CDR3 runs to 18 residues. The CDR3 region has the DNA TGTGCCACCAGTGATTTCACCTGGAACCGCGGGGGAGACAATGAGCAGTTCTTC. It is translated as CATSDFTWNRGGDNEQFF.

This clonotype was counted many times. V usage is TRBV7-8 and J usage is TRBJ1-5; 7 bases agree with TRBD1. Germline trimming cut 1 base from V and 2 bases from J; bases unmatched to any gene: 5. This CDR3 is 16 amino acids long. Germline values: CDR1 SGHVS, CDR2 FQNEAQ. This CDR3 is CASSLEGARGNQPQHF. The CDR3 DNA reads as TGTGCCAGCAGCTTAGAGGGGGCTAGGGGCAATCAGCCCCAGCATTTT.

This clonotype was picked up many times. CDR3 sequence: CSARGQSSYEQYF. Written as DNA, the CDR3 is TGCAGTGCTAGAGGCCAGAGTTCCTACGAGCAGTACTTC. V gene TRBV20-1 combines with J gene TRBJ2-7; D unresolved. Germline CDR1 and CDR2: DFQATT and SNEGSKA (reference sequence). The V end was cut by 1 base, the J end by 1 base, with 8 bases between. The CDR3 totals 13 residues.

This clonotype was picked up a small number of times. The chain employs TRBV6-2 or TRBV6-3 and TRBJ1-1; maybe TRBD1 (5 bases). Trimming left V 7 bases short and J 4 bases short, with 13 bases between. Germline-derived CDR1 and CDR2 are MNHEY and SVGEGT. The CDR3 loop spans 13 amino acids. The CDR3 sequence is CASNPGYGTEAFF. In nucleotides, the CDR3 is TGTGCCAGCAACCCAGGGTACGGCACTGAAGCTTTCTTT.

The V call is TRBV24-1, the J call TRBJ1-2; TRBD1 matches 10 bases. V shed 7 bases and J 7 bases; nucleotides not matched to a gene: 8. Per germline, CDR1 KGHDR and CDR2 SFDVKD. CDR3 size: 14 residues. This CDR3 is CATSVTGGAGGYTF. CDR3 bases: TGTGCCACCAGCGTGACAGGGGGCGCGGGTGGCTACACCTTC.

DNA for the CDR3: TGCAGCGTTGCGCGGGGTGTGCAGCCCCAGCATTTT. Protein product: CSVARGVQPQHF. The chain couples TRBV29-1 to TRBJ1-5, with D unresolved. The CDR3 sequence is 12 residues long. Germline CDR1 and CDR2: SQVTM and ANQGSEA. Trimming took 4 bases from V and 7 from J, leaving 11 bases between them. The variable domain in full, with the rest retrieved from reference TRBV29-1 and TRBJ1-5, is SAVISQKPSRDICQRGTSLTIQCQVDSQVTMMFWYRQQPGQSLTLIATANQGSEATYESGFVIDKFPISRPNLTFSTLTVSNMSPEDSSIYLCSVARGVQPQHFGDGTRLSIL.

This clonotype showed up many times. V gene TRBV29-1 combines with J gene TRBJ1-1; 7 bases fit TRBD1. Trimming at V came to 4 bases and at J to 2 bases, leaving 13 bases not matched to a gene. This CDR3 is 16 amino acids long. Germline CDR1 SQVTM, CDR2 ANQGSEA. CDR3 sequence: CSVAGGTANTNTEAFF. CDR3 nucleotide sequence: TGCAGCGTTGCCGGAGGGACAGCAAATACTAACACTGAAGCTTTCTTT.

This rearrangement joins TRBV2 to TRBJ1-2; perhaps TRBD1 as D (6 bases). The last part of the DNA fits TRBJ2-1 better; the J call may be wrong. Germline V gene lookup returns CDR1 SNHLY and CDR2 FYNNEI. This CDR3 region has 15 residues. The CDR3 sequence is CASRLANGQYNEQFF. The CDR3 DNA reads TGTGCCAGCAGGTTAGCAAACGGACAGTACAATGAGCAGTTCTTC.

About this clonotype: The junction departs from the called germline gene at one end, perhaps through a read error. This rearrangement joins TRBV5-1 to TRBJ1-1; D possibly corresponds to TRBD1 (5 bases). This CDR3 is built from 15 residues. CDR1 is SGHRS, CDR2 YFSETQ, per germline. The CDR3 bases are TGTGCCAGCAGCGTAGATGCGGGGGGAAGCGCTGAAGCTTTCTTT. Encoded protein: CASSVDAGGSAEAFF. Using reference TRBV5-1 and TRBJ1-1 for the parts outside the CDR3, the full variable domain is KAGVTQTPRYLIKTRGQQVTLSCSPISGHRSVSWYQQTPGQGLQFLFEYFSETQRNKGNFPGRFSGRQFSNSRSEMNVSTLELGDSALYLCASSVDAGGSAEAFFGQGTRLTVV.

This chain links TRBV29-1 with TRBJ1-2, with D unresolved. V was pared by 7 bases and J by 3 bases, with 9 bases between. The CDR3 length is 11 residues. Germline V gene sequence: CDR1 SQVTM, CDR2 ANQGSEA. The CDR3 loop is CSASGDYGYTF. The CDR3 nucleotides are TGCAGCGCCTCGGGTGACTATGGCTACACCTTC.

Points on this clonotype: A much bigger clone sits one base away, suggesting this may be a read error. The chain joins TRBV2 to TRBJ1-1, with TRBD1 matching over 8 bases. The J segment lost 4 bases and the V segment lost 6 bases, leaving 10 bases of the junction unmatched. The CDR3 has 15 residues. The germline gives CDR1 SNHLY, CDR2 FYNNEI. CDR3 region: CASSRNRGIVTEAFF. The DNA of the CDR3 is TGTGCCAGCAGCAGAAACAGGGGGATAGTCACTGAAGCTTTCTTT.

The CDR3 protein is CASSPQGHSRGMGQYF. The CDR3, as DNA: TGTGCCAGCAGCCCCCAGGGGCACTCCAGGGGAATGGGCCAGTACTTC. This chain links TRBV7-8 with TRBJ2-5; weak D call: TRBD1 (6 bases). With 5 bases removed from V and 10 bases from J, the gap between germline ends came to 26 bases. Germline V CDR1 and CDR2: SGHVS, FQNEAQ. The CDR3 runs to 16 residues. Complete variable domain (other parts from reference TRBV7-8 and TRBJ2-5): GAGVSQSPRYKVAKRGQDVALRCDPISGHVSLFWYQQALGQGPEFLTYFQNEAQLDKSGLPSDRFFAERPEGSVSTLKIQRTQQEDSAVYLCASSPQGHSRGMGQYFGPGTRLLVL.

V usage is TRBV2 and J usage is TRBJ1-6; TRBD1 agrees at 8 bases. The CDR3 contains 15 residues. With 5 bases clipped from V and 14 bases from J, the junction kept 14 bases outside the gene matches. CDR1 is SNHLY, CDR2 FYNNEI, per germline. CDR3 nucleotide sequence: TGTGCCAGCAGTCCTCTCGGACAGGGAGGGTCATCCCTCCACTTT. Its protein is CASSPLGQGGSSLHF.

A note on this clonotype: One base away lies a much larger clone, so this may be a sequencing read error. The rearrangement uses TRBV19 and TRBJ1-5; 10 positions match TRBD1. The length of the CDR3 is 15 residues. V lost 6 bases, J lost 7 bases, and 9 bases stayed unmatched. The germline CDR1 and CDR2 sequences are LNHDA and SQIVND (reference sequence). Here the CDR3 DNA reads TGTGCCAGTAGCGGACAGGGGGGGACAGAACAGCCCCAGCATTTT. It codes for CASSGQGGTEQPQHF.

Points on this clonotype: No conserved phenylalanine or tryptophan is present at the end of the CDR3, so a read error is the likely explanation. The DNA is left out, because the CDR3 cannot be placed on it with certainty; the CDR3 is given as TCRdb lists it. The chain joins TRBV6-5 to TRBJ2-2; the table's D call, TRBD2, was not checked against the DNA. Germline CDR1 MNHEY, CDR2 SVGAGI. Termini included, the CDR3 measures 8 amino acids. CDR3 sequence reads: CASSGGLA.

This clonotype was seen many times. V gene TRBV5-4 combines with J gene TRBJ2-7, with D perhaps TRBD1 (5 bases). In germline, CDR1 is SGHNT, CDR2 YYREEE (reference sequence). This CDR3 spans 16 amino acids. V lost 3 bases and J 4 bases, leaving 20 bases between the germline ends. The chain's CDR3 is CASSSSTAANSYEQYF. The CDR3 region has the DNA TGTGCCAGCAGCTCTTCGACAGCCGCAAATAGTTACGAGCAGTACTTC.

This clonotype has ten or more counts. The chain links TRBV2 to TRBJ1-5; no definite D call. Germline assignment: CDR1 SNHLY and CDR2 FYNNEI. The CDR3 covers 13 residues. Between the trimmed V and J ends, which lost 11 bases and 4 bases, there was a span of 15 bases. The chain's CDR3 is CALEDGQNQPQHF. The DNA of the CDR3 is TGTGCCCTGGAAGACGGCCAAAATCAGCCCCAGCATTTT.

The chain joins TRBV7-9 to TRBJ1-5, with D tentatively TRBD1 (5 bases). V lost 3 bases to trimming and J lost 5 bases, with 11 bases between them. Per germline, CDR1 SEHNR and CDR2 FQNEAQ (reference sequence). This CDR3 spans 14 amino acids. CDR3 nucleotides: TGTGCCAGCAGCTTTGAGGGCAGGGATCAGCCCCAGCATTTT. This sequence encodes CASSFEGRDQPQHF.

This clonotype was observed at least ten times. The V gene is TRBV7-9, the J gene TRBJ2-7; 7 bases are a match to TRBD1. V lost 3 bases and J lost 2; bases outside the gene matches: 13. Germline assignment: CDR1 SEHNR and CDR2 FQNEAQ (reference sequence). The CDR3 is made up of 17 amino acids. The CDR3 loop is CASSLGQFDSYTYEQYF. For the CDR3, the DNA is TGTGCCAGCAGCTTGGGACAGTTTGACTCCTACACCTACGAGCAGTACTTC.

This clonotype was seen ten or more times. The chain couples TRBV20-1 to TRBJ2-7; 8 nucleotides match TRBD2. The CDR3 sequence is 16 residues long. Germline CDR1 reads DFQATT; CDR2 reads SNEGSKA (reference sequence). V shed 0 bases, J shed 0 bases, and the junction held 7 bases outside the gene matches. The CDR3 sequence: CSARDLKSGSSYEQYF. The CDR3, as DNA: TGCAGTGCTAGAGATCTTAAGAGCGGGAGCTCCTACGAGCAGTACTTC.

This clonotype was seen ten or more times. The chain carries TRBV7-2 and TRBJ1-4; the D is unclear. From germline, CDR1 is SGHTA and CDR2 FQGNSA. The CDR3 has 14 residues. Deletions cut 5 bases from V and 5 bases from J, with 12 bases between. Here the CDR3 reads CASSPKRYNEKLFF. The CDR3 DNA reads TGTGCCAGCAGCCCCAAACGCTACAATGAAAAACTGTTTTTT.

This clonotype was observed many times. The chain links TRBV6-5 to TRBJ1-2; 7 bases are shared with TRBD1. Losses at the gene ends were 0 bases for V and 2 bases for J; bases not matched to a gene: 3. The CDR3 covers 15 residues. The germline V gene has CDR1 MNHEY and CDR2 SVGAGI. In nucleotides, the CDR3 is TGTGCCAGCAGTTACTCGGGACAGCTCAACTATGGCTACACCTTC. Protein: CASSYSGQLNYGYTF.

In this sample, this clonotype turned up many times. The rearrangement uses TRBV6-1 and TRBJ1-1; no definite D call. The CDR3 totals 14 residues. V gave up 2 bases and J gave up 3 bases, with 10 bases separating them. Germline loops: CDR1 MNHNS, CDR2 SASEGT. DNA of the CDR3: TGTGCCAGCAGTGAAAGTTTGGGGTACACTGAAGCTTTCTTT. It encodes CASSESLGYTEAFF.

Worth noting for this clonotype: A read error may account for a junction end that differs from germline. V usage is TRBV6-6 and J usage is TRBJ1-2; TRBD1 is a possible D gene (5 bases). From germline, CDR1 is MNHNY and CDR2 SVGAGI (reference sequence). This CDR3 has 15 amino acids. The CDR3 loop is CAISEGSGSNYGYTF. The CDR3 DNA sequence: TGTGCCATCAGTGAGGGGAGCGGGAGCAACTATGGCTACACCTTC.

This clonotype was detected ten times or more. The chain uses TRBV7-9 and TRBJ2-7; D gene unclear. The CDR3 has 14 amino acids. V was pared by 3 bases and J by 2 bases, with 11 bases between. Germline-derived CDR1 and CDR2 are SEHNR and FQNEAQ (reference sequence). CDR3 sequence: CASSFPGVTYEQYF. Here the CDR3 DNA reads TGTGCCAGCAGCTTTCCCGGCGTCACCTACGAGCAGTACTTC.

The chain is built from TRBV7-3 and TRBJ2-7; 9 bases line up with TRBD2. CDR1 is SGHTA and CDR2 is FQGTGA in the germline V gene. The ends lost 2 bases at V and 1 base at J; junction bases unmatched: 9. The CDR3 contains 17 residues. The CDR3 here is CASSLEGLAGQSYEQYF. The CDR3 DNA reads TGTGCCAGCAGCTTAGAGGGGCTAGCGGGACAATCCTACGAGCAGTACTTC.

This clonotype has ten or more counts. The V and J genes are TRBV2 and TRBJ1-5, with D uncertain. Germline CDR1 reads SNHLY; CDR2 reads FYNNEI. The ends were cut back, 4 bases at V and 11 bases at J, with 12 bases in the middle. The CDR3 sequence is 12 residues long. CDR3 coding DNA: TGTGCCAGCAGTGGTTTTGGAGGATCCCAGCATTTT. This sequence encodes CASSGFGGSQHF.

V usage is TRBV19 and J usage is TRBJ2-3; weak D call: TRBD2 (6 bases). Germline V lookup: CDR1 LNHDA, CDR2 SQIVND (reference sequence). V shed 5 bases and J shed 5 bases, with 11 bases lying between them. CDR3 size: 13 residues. The CDR3 nucleotides read TGTGCCAGTAGTGGGACTTCGGGAGATACGCAGTATTTT. The encoded protein is CASSGTSGDTQYF.

V and J are TRBV20-1 and TRBJ1-1, with D possibly matching TRBD1 (5 bases). Germline CDR1 is DFQATT and CDR2 is SNEGSKA (reference sequence). The CDR3 is 14 amino acids. V was shortened by 6 bases and J by 5 bases, with 19 bases between the two germline ends. The CDR3 coding sequence is TGCAGTGCCCGGACAACCCGAGGAGGGACTGAAGCTTTCTTT. This translates into CSARTTRGGTEAFF.